Below, 8 T cell receptor beta chains from the same sample are listed, as sequenced in a study of post-analysis software for immune sequencing data. Broader study findings: TRBV segments more frequent in patients than in controls numbered five and included TRBV5-6, TRBV5-1 and TRBV20-1.

Their target antigens are unknown. cDNA libraries for TCR beta contained unique molecular identifiers. TCRdb re-analysed the PCR reads in MiXCR, keeping a single row per CDR3 protein. The data contain some 800,000 distinct CDR3 sequences, 46% of them seen just once; the ten biggest clones take up roughly 5%. Material: blood. The receptors stem from a girl aged 10 to 17 with multiple sclerosis.

This clonotype was counted at least ten times. This rearrangement joins TRBV5-6 to TRBJ1-2; D is unclear. The V end was cut by 0 bases, the J end by 4 bases, with 7 bases between. CDR3 length: 13 residues. The germline V gene has CDR1 SGHDT and CDR2 YYEEEE. For the CDR3, the DNA is TGTGCCAGCAGCTTGGTAGGTGGCTATGGCTACACCTTC. Protein: CASSLVGGYGYTF.

V is TRBV14 and J is TRBJ2-1; D remains unclear. The ends were cut back, 1 base at V and 9 bases at J, with 10 bases in the middle. This CDR3 comprises 13 residues. Germline V gene lookup returns CDR1 SGHDN and CDR2 FVKESK. The CDR3 sequence: CASSQVRVSEQFF. CDR3 sequence (DNA): TGTGCCAGCAGCCAAGTGCGTGTAAGTGAGCAGTTCTTC. Full variable domain (rest looked up from reference TRBV14 and TRBJ2-1): EAGVTQFPSHSVIEKGQTVTLRCDPISGHDNLYWYRRVMGKEIKFLLHFVKESKQDESGMPNNRFLAERTGGTYSTLKVQPAELEDSGVYFCASSQVRVSEQFFGPGTRLTVL.

This rearrangement joins TRBV20-1 to TRBJ2-7; no reliable D call. The CDR3 is made up of 11 amino acids. CDR1 is DFQATT, CDR2 SNEGSKA, per germline (reference sequence). The V gene lost 4 bases and the J gene lost 7 bases, with 11 bases spanning the gap. The CDR3 DNA is TGCAGTGCTAAGCTGATACGGGAGCAGTACTTC. Its translation is CSAKLIREQYF.

J is TRBJ2-1 and V is TRBV27; 7 nucleotides agree with TRBD2. The germline V gene encodes CDR1 MNHEY and CDR2 SMNVEV (reference sequence). J lost 2 bases, V lost 6 bases, and 10 bases had no gene match. The CDR3 is 16 residues long. The CDR3 sequence: CASRESTGTTYNEQFF. The CDR3 nucleotides are TGTGCCAGCAGAGAGAGCACCGGGACTACCTACAATGAGCAGTTCTTC.

This rearrangement joins TRBV15 to TRBJ2-4; D unresolved. V was trimmed by 0 bases and J by 13 bases, leaving 16 bases between them. Germline V CDR1 and CDR2: LNHNV, YYDKDF (reference sequence). The CDR3 length is 14 residues. CDR3 in amino acids: CATSRDLRPGEQYF. CDR3 coding DNA: TGTGCCACCAGCAGAGATTTAAGACCGGGTGAGCAGTACTTC.

The rearrangement uses TRBV9 and TRBJ2-3; the D is unclear. V lost 0 bases and J lost 2, with 10 bases in between. Per the germline V gene, CDR1 is SGDLS and CDR2 is YYNGEE. The CDR3 has 15 amino acids. Here the CDR3 DNA reads TGTGCCAGCAGCGTAGGCTTGACCCCCACAGATACGCAGTATTTT. This encodes CASSVGLTPTDTQYF.

This clonotype was seen more than once but under ten times. The chain joins TRBV29-1 to TRBJ2-6; TRBD1 is a possible D gene (5 bases). Trimming pared 4 bases from V and 0 bases from J, leaving 16 bases between. The CDR3 covers 17 residues. The germline gives CDR1 SQVTM, CDR2 ANQGSEA. CDR3 DNA: TGCAGCGTTGTTGGGGCACAACTCAGCTCTGGGGCCAACGTCCTGACTTTC. It is translated as CSVVGAQLSSGANVLTF.

This clonotype was seen a single time. The genes are TRBV6-2 or TRBV6-3 and TRBJ1-4; D may be TRBD1 (6 bases). Per germline, CDR1 MNHEY and CDR2 SVGEGT. This CDR3 is 17 amino acids long. With 6 bases removed from V and 0 bases from J, the gap between germline ends came to 17 bases. The CDR3 DNA is TGTGCCAGCAGCTACCCGGGACATTTTGCAACTAATGAAAAACTGTTTTTT. It yields the protein CASSYPGHFATNEKLFF.